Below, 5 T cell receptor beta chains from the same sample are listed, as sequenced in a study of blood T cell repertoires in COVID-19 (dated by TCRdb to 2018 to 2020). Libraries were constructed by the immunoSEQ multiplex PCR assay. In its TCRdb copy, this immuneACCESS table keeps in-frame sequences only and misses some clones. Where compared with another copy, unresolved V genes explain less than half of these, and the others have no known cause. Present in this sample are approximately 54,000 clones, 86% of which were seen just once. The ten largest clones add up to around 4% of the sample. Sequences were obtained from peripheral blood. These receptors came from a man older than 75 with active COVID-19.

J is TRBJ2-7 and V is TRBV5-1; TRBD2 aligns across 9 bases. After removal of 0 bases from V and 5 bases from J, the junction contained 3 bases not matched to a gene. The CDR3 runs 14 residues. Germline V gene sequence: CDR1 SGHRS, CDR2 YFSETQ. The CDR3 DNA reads TGCGCCAGCAGCTTGGGTAGCGGGAGCGACGAGCAGTACTTC. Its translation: CASSLGSGSDEQYF.

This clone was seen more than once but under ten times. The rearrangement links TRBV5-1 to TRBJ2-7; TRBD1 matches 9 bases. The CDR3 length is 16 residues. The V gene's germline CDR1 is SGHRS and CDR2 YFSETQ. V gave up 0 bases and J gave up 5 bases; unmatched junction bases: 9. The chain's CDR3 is CASSLELPGQGHEQYF. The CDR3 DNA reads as TGCGCCAGCAGCTTGGAGTTGCCGGGACAGGGCCACGAGCAGTACTTC.

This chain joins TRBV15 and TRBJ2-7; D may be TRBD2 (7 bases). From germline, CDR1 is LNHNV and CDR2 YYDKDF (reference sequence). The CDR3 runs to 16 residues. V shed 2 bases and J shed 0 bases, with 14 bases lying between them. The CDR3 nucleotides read TGTGCCACCAGCAGACAACAGGGAGGGGTCTCCTACGAGCAGTACTTC. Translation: CATSRQQGGVSYEQYF.

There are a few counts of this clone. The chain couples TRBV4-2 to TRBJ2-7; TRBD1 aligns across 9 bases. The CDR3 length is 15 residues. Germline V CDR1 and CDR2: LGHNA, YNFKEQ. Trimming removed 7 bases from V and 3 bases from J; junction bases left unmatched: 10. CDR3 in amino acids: CASTNSGTGYYEQYF. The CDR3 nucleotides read TGTGCCAGCACAAACTCCGGGACAGGGTACTACGAGCAGTACTTC.

The CDR3 loop reads CASSRDRVGWQETQYF. CDR3 nucleotides: TGTGCCAGCAGTCGGGACAGGGTAGGGTGGCAAGAGACCCAGTACTTC. The J gene is TRBJ2-5, the V gene TRBV27, with 9 bases matching TRBD1. V lost 5 bases, J lost 2 bases, and 9 bases stayed unmatched. Germline V CDR1 and CDR2: MNHEY, SMNVEV (reference sequence). The CDR3 spans 16 residues.